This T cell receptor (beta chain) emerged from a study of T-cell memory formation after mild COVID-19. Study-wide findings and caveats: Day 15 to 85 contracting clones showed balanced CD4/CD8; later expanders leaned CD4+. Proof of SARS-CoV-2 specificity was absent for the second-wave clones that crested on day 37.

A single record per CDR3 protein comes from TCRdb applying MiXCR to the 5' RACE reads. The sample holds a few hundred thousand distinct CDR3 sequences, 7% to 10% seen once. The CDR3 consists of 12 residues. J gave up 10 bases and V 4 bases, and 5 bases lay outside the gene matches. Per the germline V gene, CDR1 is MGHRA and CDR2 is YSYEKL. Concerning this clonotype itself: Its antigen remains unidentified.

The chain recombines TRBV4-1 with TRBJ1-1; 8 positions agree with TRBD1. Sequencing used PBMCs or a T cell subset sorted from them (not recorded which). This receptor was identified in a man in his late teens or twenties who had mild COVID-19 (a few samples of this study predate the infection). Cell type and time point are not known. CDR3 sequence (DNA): TGCGCCAGCAGCCCGACAGGGGATGGAGCTTTCTTT. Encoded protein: CASSPTGDGAFF.